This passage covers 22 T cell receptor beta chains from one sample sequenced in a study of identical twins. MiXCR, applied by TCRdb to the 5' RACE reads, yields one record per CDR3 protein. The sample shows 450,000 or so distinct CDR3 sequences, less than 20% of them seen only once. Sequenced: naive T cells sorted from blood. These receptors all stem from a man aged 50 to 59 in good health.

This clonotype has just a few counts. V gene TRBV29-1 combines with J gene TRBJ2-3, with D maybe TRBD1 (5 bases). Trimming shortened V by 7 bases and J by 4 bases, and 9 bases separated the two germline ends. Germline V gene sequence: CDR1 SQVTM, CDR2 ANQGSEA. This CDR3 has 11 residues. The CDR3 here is CSGTGSDTQYF. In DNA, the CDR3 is TGCAGCGGCACAGGTTCAGATACGCAGTATTTT.

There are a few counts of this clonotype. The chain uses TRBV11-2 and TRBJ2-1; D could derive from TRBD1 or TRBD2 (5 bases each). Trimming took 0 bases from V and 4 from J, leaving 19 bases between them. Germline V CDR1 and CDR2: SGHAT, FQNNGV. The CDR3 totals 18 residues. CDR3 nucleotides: TGTGCCAGCAGCTTAGAAGTGGACATCGGGGTCGGGTACAATGAGCAGTTCTTC. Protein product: CASSLEVDIGVGYNEQFF.

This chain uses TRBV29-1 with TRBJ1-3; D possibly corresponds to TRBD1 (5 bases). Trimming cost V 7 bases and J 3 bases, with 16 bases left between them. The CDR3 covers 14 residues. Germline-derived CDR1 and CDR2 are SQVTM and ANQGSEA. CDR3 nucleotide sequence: TGCAGCGCCACGGGTGATGGGGGTGGAAACACCATATATTTT. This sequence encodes CSATGDGGGNTIYF.

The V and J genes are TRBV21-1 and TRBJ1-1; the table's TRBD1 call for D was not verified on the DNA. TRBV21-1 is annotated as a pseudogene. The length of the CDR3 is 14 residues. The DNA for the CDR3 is TGTGCCAGCAGCAAATTACAGGGTTGGACTGAAGCTTTCTTT. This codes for CASSKLQGWTEAFF.

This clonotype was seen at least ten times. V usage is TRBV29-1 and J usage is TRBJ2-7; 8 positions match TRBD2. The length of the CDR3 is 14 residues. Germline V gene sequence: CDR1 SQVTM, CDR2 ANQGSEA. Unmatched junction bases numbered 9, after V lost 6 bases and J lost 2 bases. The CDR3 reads CSVGGGRTPYEQYF. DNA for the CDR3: TGCAGCGTCGGTGGCGGGAGGACCCCCTACGAGCAGTACTTC.

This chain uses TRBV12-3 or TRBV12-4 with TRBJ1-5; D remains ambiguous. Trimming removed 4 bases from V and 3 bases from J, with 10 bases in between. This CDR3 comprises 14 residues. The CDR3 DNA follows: TGTGCCAGCAGTTCCAGACAAGTCAATCAGCCCCAGCATTTT. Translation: CASSSRQVNQPQHF.

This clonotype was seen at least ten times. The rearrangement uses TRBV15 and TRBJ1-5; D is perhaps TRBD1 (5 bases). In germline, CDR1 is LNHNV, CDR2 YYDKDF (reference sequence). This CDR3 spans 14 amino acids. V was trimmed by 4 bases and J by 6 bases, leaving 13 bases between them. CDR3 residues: CATSTGQSVQPQHF. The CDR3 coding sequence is TGTGCCACCAGCACCGGACAATCGGTTCAGCCCCAGCATTTT.

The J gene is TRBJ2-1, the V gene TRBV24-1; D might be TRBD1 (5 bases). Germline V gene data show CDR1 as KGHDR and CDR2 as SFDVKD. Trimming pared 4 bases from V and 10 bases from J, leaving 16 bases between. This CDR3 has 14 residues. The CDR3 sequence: CATSEKGSRREQFF. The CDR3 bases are TGTGCCACCAGTGAGAAGGGGTCTCGCAGGGAGCAGTTCTTC.

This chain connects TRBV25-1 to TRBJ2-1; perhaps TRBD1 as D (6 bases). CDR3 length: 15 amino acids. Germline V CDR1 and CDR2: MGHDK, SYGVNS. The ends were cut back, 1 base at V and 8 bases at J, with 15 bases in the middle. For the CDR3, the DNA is TGTGCCAGCAGTGAATCTGTAGGGGGTGGTGATGAGCAGTTCTTC. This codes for CASSESVGGGDEQFF.

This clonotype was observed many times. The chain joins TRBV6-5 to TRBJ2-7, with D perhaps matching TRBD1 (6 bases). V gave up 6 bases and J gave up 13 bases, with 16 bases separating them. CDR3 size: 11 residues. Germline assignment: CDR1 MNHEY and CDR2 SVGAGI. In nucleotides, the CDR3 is TGTGCCAGCAGCACGGACAGCGTGCTCTACTTC. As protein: CASSTDSVLYF.

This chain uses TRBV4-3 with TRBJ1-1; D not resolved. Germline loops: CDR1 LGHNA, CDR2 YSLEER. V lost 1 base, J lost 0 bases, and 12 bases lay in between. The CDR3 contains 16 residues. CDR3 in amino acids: CASSQGWGVMNTEAFF. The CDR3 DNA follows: TGCGCCAGCAGCCAAGGCTGGGGTGTTATGAACACTGAAGCTTTCTTT.

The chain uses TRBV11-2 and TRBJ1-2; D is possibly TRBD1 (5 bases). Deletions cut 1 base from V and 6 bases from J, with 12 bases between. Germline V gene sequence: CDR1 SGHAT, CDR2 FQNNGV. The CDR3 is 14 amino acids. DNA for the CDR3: TGTGCCAGCAGCTTAGGATTGTCCAGGGATGGCTACACCTTC. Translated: CASSLGLSRDGYTF.

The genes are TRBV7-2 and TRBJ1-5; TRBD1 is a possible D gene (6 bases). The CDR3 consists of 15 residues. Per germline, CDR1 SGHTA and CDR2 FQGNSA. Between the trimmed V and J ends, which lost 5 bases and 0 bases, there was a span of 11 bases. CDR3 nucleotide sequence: TGTGCCAGCAGCCCTTTACAGGGTAGCAATCAGCCCCAGCATTTT. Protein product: CASSPLQGSNQPQHF.

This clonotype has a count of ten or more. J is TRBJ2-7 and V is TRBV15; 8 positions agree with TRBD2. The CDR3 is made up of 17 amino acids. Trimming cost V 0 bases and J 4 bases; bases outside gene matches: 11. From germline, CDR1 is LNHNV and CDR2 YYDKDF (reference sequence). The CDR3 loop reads CATSRDPFSGGGYEQYF. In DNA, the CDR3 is TGTGCCACCAGCAGAGACCCCTTTTCGGGAGGGGGGTACGAGCAGTACTTC.

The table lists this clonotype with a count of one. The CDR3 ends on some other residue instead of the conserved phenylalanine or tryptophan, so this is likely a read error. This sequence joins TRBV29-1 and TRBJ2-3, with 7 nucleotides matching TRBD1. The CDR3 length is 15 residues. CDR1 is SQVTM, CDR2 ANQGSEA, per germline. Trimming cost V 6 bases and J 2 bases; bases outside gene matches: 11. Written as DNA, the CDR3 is TGCAGCGTCCGATCGACAGGGACCTTCACAGATACGCAGTATTAT. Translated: CSVRSTGTFTDTQYY.

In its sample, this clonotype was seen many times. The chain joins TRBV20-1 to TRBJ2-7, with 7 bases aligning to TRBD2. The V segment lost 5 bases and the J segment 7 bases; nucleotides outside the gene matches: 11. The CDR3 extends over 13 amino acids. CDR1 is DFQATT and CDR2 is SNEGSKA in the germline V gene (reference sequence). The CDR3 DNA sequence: TGCAGTGCTTGCCTCCTAAGGGGAGGGGAGCAGTACTTC. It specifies CSACLLRGGEQYF.

Written as DNA, the CDR3 is TGCAGTGCTATTTTTACAGGGAGTGGGCAAGAGACCCAGTACTTC. Translation: CSAIFTGSGQETQYF. The V and J genes are TRBV20-1 and TRBJ2-5, with D possibly matching TRBD1 (6 bases). This CDR3 has 15 residues. Between the trimmed V and J ends, which lost 4 bases and 2 bases, there was a span of 17 bases. Germline values: CDR1 DFQATT, CDR2 SNEGSKA (reference sequence).

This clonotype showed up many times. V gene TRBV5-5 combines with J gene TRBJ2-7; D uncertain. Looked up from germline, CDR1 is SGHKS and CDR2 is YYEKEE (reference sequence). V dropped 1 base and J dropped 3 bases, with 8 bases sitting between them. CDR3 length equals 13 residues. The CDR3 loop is CASSLNSYYEQYF. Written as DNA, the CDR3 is TGTGCCAGCAGCTTGAACTCCTACTACGAGCAGTACTTC. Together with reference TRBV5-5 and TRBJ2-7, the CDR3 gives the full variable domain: DAGVTQSPTHLIKTRGQQVTLRCSPISGHKSVSWYQQVLGQGPQFIFQYYEKEERGRGNFPDRFSARQFPNYSSELNVNALLLGDSALYLCASSLNSYYEQYFGPGTRLTVT.

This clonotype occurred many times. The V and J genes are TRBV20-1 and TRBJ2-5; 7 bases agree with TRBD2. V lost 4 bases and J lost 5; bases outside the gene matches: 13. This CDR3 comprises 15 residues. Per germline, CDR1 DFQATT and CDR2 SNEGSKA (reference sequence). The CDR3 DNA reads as TGCAGTGCTACACAGGCTAGCGGTCTTGGGGAGACCCAGTACTTC. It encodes CSATQASGLGETQYF.

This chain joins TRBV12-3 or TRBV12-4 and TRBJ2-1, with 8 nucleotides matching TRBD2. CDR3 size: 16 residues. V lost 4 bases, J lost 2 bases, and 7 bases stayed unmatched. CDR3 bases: TGTGCCAGCAGTTCCCCAGGACTAGCAGCCTACAATGAGCAGTTCTTC. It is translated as CASSSPGLAAYNEQFF.

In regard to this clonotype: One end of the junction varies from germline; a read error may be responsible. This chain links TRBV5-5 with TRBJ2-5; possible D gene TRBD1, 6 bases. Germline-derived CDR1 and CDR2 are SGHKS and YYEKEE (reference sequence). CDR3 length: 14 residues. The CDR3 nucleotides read TGCGCCAGCAGCCGGCTGGACAGCCAAGAGACCCAGTACTTC. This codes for CASSRLDSQETQYF.

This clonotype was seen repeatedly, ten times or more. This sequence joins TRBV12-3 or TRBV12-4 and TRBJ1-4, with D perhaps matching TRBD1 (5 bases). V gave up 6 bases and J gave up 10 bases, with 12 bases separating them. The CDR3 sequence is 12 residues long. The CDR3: CASRGPGGKLFF. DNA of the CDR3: TGTGCCAGCAGGGGACCGGGGGGAAAACTGTTTTTT.